These T cell receptor beta chains were read from a single sample in a study of cytomegalovirus exposure and HLA in healthy donors. Sequencing was performed with immunoSEQ multiplex PCR; in TCRdb, only in-frame clones are kept and a portion is missing. The sample records approximately 110,000 clones, about 81% being singletons. Specimen: PBMCs. The receptor set was obtained from a woman aged 25 to 39 in good health and CMV-seronegative. Each CDR3 is given with its conserved first and last residue. D genes are given only for firm matches. Not every row has a clone size; where given, it reads once, few, many or a size class.

size | J | V | D | DNA | CDR3
few | TRBJ1-2 | TRBV2 | . | TGTGCCAGCAAACCCCTAGGGGTATTTAGCTACACCTTC | CASKPLGVFSYTF
. | TRBJ2-7 | TRBV19 | TRBD2 | TGTGCCAGTAGTGGACTAGGGTACGAGCAGTACTTC | CASSGLGYEQYF
. | TRBJ2-2 | TRBV27 | . | TGTGCCAGCAGTTTAATCCAGGGGCGGTCGGACACCGGGGAGCTGTTTTTT | CASSLIQGRSDTGELFF
few | TRBJ1-4 | TRBV19 | . | TGTGCCAGTAGTATAGATCTCCCTCGCAGGCAACTGTTTTTT | CASSIDLPRRQLFF
. | TRBJ1-4 | TRBV19 | . | TGTGCCAGTAGTATTTCAGTCGCAACTAATGAAAAACTGTTTTTT | CASSISVATNEKLFF
. | TRBJ2-5 | TRBV15 | TRBD1 | TGTGCCACCAGCAGAGACCACAGGGGCCAAGAGACCCAGTACTTC | CATSRDHRGQETQYF
. | TRBJ2-2 | TRBV18 | . | TGTGCCAGCTCACCTCTGACAGCCAACACCGGGGAGCTGTTTTTT | CASSPLTANTGELFF
. | TRBJ1-4 | TRBV4-3 | . | TGCGCCAGCAGCCGGGCAGGGCTTAATGAAAAACTGTTTTTT | CASSRAGLNEKLFF
. | TRBJ2-5 | TRBV4-1 | . | TGCGCCAGCAGCCCTACCCAAACGGCCCAGTACTTC | CASSPTQTAQYF
. | TRBJ2-3 | TRBV19 | TRBD2 | TGTGCCAGTGGGACTAGCGGGATGAGCGGCACAGATACGCAGTATTTT | CASGTSGMSGTDTQYF
. | TRBJ2-3 | TRBV7-9 | . | TGTGCCAGCAGCTACACTAGATCCGACACAGATACGCAGTATTTT | CASSYTRSDTDTQYF
once | TRBJ1-2 | TRBV10-3 | TRBD1 | TGTGCCATCAGCCTACAGGGGGATGATGGCTACACCTTC | CAISLQGDDGYTF
few | TRBJ2-1 | TRBV5-1 | TRBD2 | TGCGCCAGCAGCTTGCGATCAGCGGGAGTTCTTACCTACAATGAGCAGTTCTTC | CASSLRSAGVLTYNEQFF
. | TRBJ2-1 | TRBV15 | . | TGTGCCACCAGCAGAGATTTGAGGAATGAGCAGTTCTTC | CATSRDLRNEQFF
. | TRBJ2-3 | TRBV6-4 | . | TGTGCCAGCAGTTCCGGGGTGGGCACAGATACGCAGTATTTT | CASSSGVGTDTQYF
. | TRBJ2-3 | TRBV25-1 | TRBD1 | TGTGCCAGCAGTCCGGGACAGGGTTTTCAGGATACGCAGTATTTT | CASSPGQGFQDTQYF
. | TRBJ1-4 | TRBV5-5 | . | TGTGCCAGCAGCACGGACATCGGCCCTCGAAAACTGTTTTTT | CASSTDIGPRKLFF
. | TRBJ1-2 | TRBV11-1 | . | TGTGCCAGCAGCTTAGATGGTGGTCGGTATGGCTACACCTTC | CASSLDGGRYGYTF
. | TRBJ2-4 | TRBV19 | TRBD1 | TGTGCCAGTAGTATAGGGACAGGGGTATCCCCCGCCAAAAACATTCAGTACTTC | CASSIGTGVSPAKNIQYF
. | TRBJ1-1 | TRBV29-1 | . | TGCAGCGTCGCCCTCCACACCACTGAAGCTTTCTTT | CSVALHTTEAFF
once | TRBJ2-7 | TRBV11-2 | TRBD1 | TGTGCCAGCAGCTTAGCAGCGACAGGGTTAAAGGACGAGCAGTACTTC | CASSLAATGLKDEQYF
. | TRBJ2-5 | TRBV5-1 | TRBD2 | TGCGCCAGCAGGAGACTAGCGGGGCACCAAGAGACCCAGTACTTC | CASRRLAGHQETQYF
. | TRBJ2-1 | TRBV2 | TRBD2 | TGTGCCAGCAGGAAAACTAGCGGGGGAGGGAATGAGCAGTTCTTC | CASRKTSGGGNEQFF
few | TRBJ1-6 | TRBV25-1 | . | TGTGCCAGCAGTGGCATGGACAGTTATAATTCACCCCTCCACTTT | CASSGMDSYNSPLHF
. | TRBJ2-7 | TRBV13 | TRBD2 | TGTGCCAGCAGCAAACGGGGGGAGAACTACGAGCAGTACTTC | CASSKRGENYEQYF
. | TRBJ1-2 | TRBV9 | . | TGTGCCAGCAGCGTAGGGGAGGGGCTGGGTCGCGTTGCCTTC | CASSVGEGLGRVAF
few | TRBJ2-7 | TRBV10-2 | . | TGCGCCAGCAGTGGGGCGGGCTACGAGCAGTACTTC | CASSGAGYEQYF
. | TRBJ1-5 | TRBV30 | . | TGTGCCTGGAGTGCGGGGAGCAATCAGCCCCAGCATTTT | CAWSAGSNQPQHF
. | TRBJ2-3 | TRBV7-9 | TRBD2 | TGTGCCAGCAGCTTGCGGTCGACTAGCGGGAGTGCAGATACGCAGTATTTT | CASSLRSTSGSADTQYF
. | TRBJ1-1 | TRBV4-2 | . | TGTGCCAGCAGCCAAGTGAGAGGCGCTGAAGCTTTCTTT | CASSQVRGAEAFF
. | TRBJ2-7 | TRBV18 | . | TGTGCCAGCTCACCTTTGGACAATACCTACGAGCAGTACTTC | CASSPLDNTYEQYF
. | TRBJ1-2 | TRBV4-1 | . | TGCGCCAGCAGCCAAGTCACCGGGACACCCTATGGCTACACCTTC | CASSQVTGTPYGYTF
once | TRBJ1-5 | TRBV30 | . | TGTGCCTGGAGTGTAAGTAGGGGTTATAGCAATCAGCCCCAGCATTTT | CAWSVSRGYSNQPQHF
. | TRBJ1-5 | TRBV18 | . | TGTGCCAGCTCACCGGGGGGGAGCAATCAGCCCCAGCATTTT | CASSPGGSNQPQHF
. | TRBJ1-2 | TRBV2 | . | TGTGCCAGCAGGACAACCTATGGCTACACCTTC | CASRTTYGYTF
. | TRBJ1-5 | TRBV6-1 | . | TGTGCCAGCAGCTGGGGAGTTAGCAATCAGCCCCAGCATTTT | CASSWGVSNQPQHF
. | TRBJ2-1 | TRBV4-1 | TRBD1 | TGCGCCAGCAGCCAAGAGCAGGGGGAGACGTCTCCTTGGAATGAGCAGTTCTTC | CASSQEQGETSPWNEQFF
. | TRBJ1-2 | TRBV11-2 | . | TGTGCCAGCACCAGGCCCGGGGGCTATGGCTACACCTTC | CASTRPGGYGYTF
once | TRBJ1-2 | TRBV6-1 | . | TGTGCCAGCATTGATCGACAGCACCGCTATGGCTACACCTTC | CASIDRQHRYGYTF
. | TRBJ2-5 | TRBV7-9 | . | TGTGCCAGCAGCTTATATGGGAGCCCCGAAGAAGAGACCCAGTACTTC | CASSLYGSPEEETQYF
. | TRBJ1-2 | TRBV19 | TRBD1 | TGTGCCAGTAGTGCGGGACAGGGATTGTATGGCTACACCTTC | CASSAGQGLYGYTF
. | TRBJ2-1 | TRBV10-3 | . | TGTGCCATCAGTGGACGTGGGAGCTCCTACAATGAGCAGTTCTTC | CAISGRGSSYNEQFF
. | TRBJ2-1 | TRBV9 | TRBD1 | TGTGCCAGCAGCCGACCCCAGGGGGTGGTGAGCTCCTACAATGAGCAGTTCTTC | CASSRPQGVVSSYNEQFF
. | TRBJ2-5 | TRBV19 | TRBD2 | TGTGCCAGTAGTATTGGGGCGGGAGGGCCCTTTAGGGAGACCCAGTACTTC | CASSIGAGGPFRETQYF